Listed below are T cell receptor beta chains from one sample, sequenced in a study of blood T cell repertoires in COVID-19. The repertoire was sequenced with immunoSEQ multiplex PCR; TCRdb's copy has only in-frame clones and lacks some. The table shows some 240,000 clones, with about 79% occurring only once. Input material: peripheral blood. Source of these receptors: a woman aged 40 to 49 who had recovered from COVID-19. Each CDR3 is given with its conserved first and last residue. The D gene is left open where the match is weak. Part of the rows lack a size; the others show once, few, many or a class for expanded clones.

size	V	D	J	CDR3	DNA
NA	TRBV9	TRBD1	TRBJ1-4	CASSVGGGHGNEKLFF	TGTGCCAGCAGCGTAGGAGGGGGCCACGGTAATGAAAAACTGTTTTTT
once	TRBV7-7	TRBD2	TRBJ2-5	CASSRSGGGLETQYF	TGTGCTAGCAGCCGTAGCGGGGGTGGGCTGGAGACCCAGTACTTC
NA	TRBV12-3/TRBV12-4	TRBD2	TRBJ2-1	CASSFSGGFAFF	TGTGCCAGCAGTTTTTCCGGGGGGTTCGCGTTCTTC
NA	TRBV30	TRBD1	TRBJ1-2	CAWSSSLQGTRGGYTF	TGTGCCTGGAGTTCTTCCTTACAGGGGACGAGAGGTGGCTACACCTTC
NA	TRBV18	NA	TRBJ2-3	CASSNSRTDTQYF	TGTGCCAGCTCTAATTCGAGGACAGATACGCAGTATTTT
NA	TRBV18	TRBD1	TRBJ1-6	CASSQGQGDNSPLHF	TGTGCCAGCTCACAGGGACAGGGAGATAATTCACCCCTCCACTTT
NA	TRBV10-3	TRBD1	TRBJ2-5	CAIYSGTGEETQYF	TGTGCCATCTATTCCGGGACAGGGGAAGAGACCCAGTACTTC
NA	TRBV6-2/TRBV6-3	TRBD2	TRBJ2-5	CASSRRGGGQETQYF	TGTGCCAGCAGCCGTCGGGGCGGGGGTCAAGAGACCCAGTACTTC
NA	TRBV19	NA	TRBJ1-1	CASSIEGNTEAFF	TGTGCCAGTAGTATCGAGGGGAACACTGAAGCTTTCTTT
NA	TRBV28	NA	TRBJ1-2	CASTYGDNGYTF	TGTGCCAGCACCTATGGAGATAACGGGTACACCTTC
once	TRBV3-1/TRBV3-2	NA	TRBJ2-1	CASSTSGRHEQFF	TGTGCCAGCAGCACCTCCGGGAGACATGAGCAGTTCTTC
NA	TRBV7-8	NA	TRBJ1-2	CASSLNRAYGYTF	TGTGCCAGCAGCTTAAACAGGGCCTATGGCTACACCTTC
NA	TRBV11-3	NA	TRBJ2-5	CASSLSGTLQETQYF	TGTGCCAGCAGCTTGTCCGGGACACTTCAAGAGACCCAGTACTTC
NA	TRBV2	NA	TRBJ2-2	CASTQGQGYTGELFF	TGTGCCAGCACTCAAGGACAAGGTTACACCGGGGAGCTGTTTTTT
NA	TRBV14	NA	TRBJ2-7	CASSQGSGSVREQYF	TGTGCCAGCAGCCAAGGATCGGGTTCGGTTCGCGAGCAGTACTTC
NA	TRBV3-1/TRBV3-2	TRBD1	TRBJ1-6	CASSPRDRELHNSPLHF	TGTGCCAGCAGCCCCCGGGACAGGGAACTCCATAATTCACCCCTCCACTTT
NA	TRBV4-3	TRBD1	TRBJ2-2	CASSQARTGKSAGELFF	TGCGCCAGCAGCCAAGCCCGGACAGGGAAGAGCGCCGGGGAGCTGTTTTTT
NA	TRBV11-3	TRBD2	TRBJ2-3	CASSLGASGGAEDTQYF	TGTGCCAGCAGCTTAGGTGCTAGCGGGGGGGCGGAGGATACGCAGTATTTT
NA	TRBV5-4	NA	TRBJ2-3	CASSFDRKSTDTQYF	TGTGCCAGCAGCTTCGACAGAAAAAGCACAGATACGCAGTATTTT
few	TRBV7-2	NA	TRBJ2-7	CASSFGLSTYEQYF	TGTGCCAGCAGCTTCGGACTATCCACCTACGAGCAGTACTTC
NA	TRBV5-1	TRBD2	TRBJ2-1	CASTEALGGANNEQFF	TGCGCCAGCACCGAAGCCCTCGGGGGGGCTAACAATGAGCAGTTCTTC
NA	TRBV9	NA	TRBJ2-7	CASSVGLTPYEQYF	TGTGCCAGCAGCGTGGGACTGACCCCCTACGAGCAGTACTTC
NA	TRBV3-1/TRBV3-2	TRBD2	TRBJ2-2	CASSHLLHKLAGGPNTGELFF	TGTGCCAGCAGCCATCTTCTCCACAAACTAGCGGGGGGCCCTAACACCGGGGAGCTGTTTTTT
NA	TRBV7-9	NA	TRBJ1-1	CASSQSSGTEAFF	TGTGCCAGCAGCCAATCATCGGGGACTGAAGCTTTCTTT
NA	TRBV3-1/TRBV3-2	TRBD1	TRBJ1-4	CASSQAGGQEKLFF	TGTGCCAGCAGCCAAGCGGGCGGACAGGAGAAACTGTTTTTT
NA	TRBV12-3/TRBV12-4	NA	TRBJ2-1	CASSLRNEQFF	TGTGCCAGCAGTTTACGGAATGAGCAGTTCTTC
few	TRBV7-2	NA	TRBJ2-3	CASSWFLTGGGTDTQYF	TGTGCCAGCAGCTGGTTCCTGACAGGAGGCGGAACAGATACGCAGTATTTT